This T cell receptor beta chain was sequenced in a study of early stage breast cancer tumors. Background on the study: Invasive lobular carcinomas made up four of 12 ER+/PR+/HER2- tumors.

Germline lookup yields CDR1 SGHTA and CDR2 FQGNSA. V lost 6 bases and J lost 4, with 15 bases in between. This CDR3 is 15 amino acids long. Sequencing used immunoSEQ multiplex PCR; TCRdb keeps in-frame clones, though not all of them. The sample holds roughly 34,000 clones, 70% to 80% seen once. Study observations and caveats: In about 85% of the 16 patients, blood comparison separated tumor from normal breast.

Remarks on this clone: The antigen remains undetermined.

J is TRBJ2-2 and V is TRBV7-2; weak D call: TRBD1 (6 bases). Sequencing input: blood. The TCR comes from a person between 55 and 69 years old with breast cancer. The CDR3 protein is CASRPAGVATGELFF. For the CDR3, the DNA is TGTGCCAGCAGACCTGCAGGGGTAGCCACCGGGGAGCTGTTTTTT. Complete variable domain (other parts from reference TRBV7-2 and TRBJ2-2): GAGVSQSPSNKVTEKGKDVELRCDPISGHTALYWYRQSLGQGLEFLIYFQGNSAPDKSGLPSDRFSAERTGGSVSTLTIQRTQQEDSAVYLCASRPAGVATGELFFGEGSRLTVL.